These T cell receptor beta chains were read from a single sample in a study of beta chain features in type 1 diabetes. Assay used: immunoSEQ multiplex PCR; TCRdb lists only in-frame clones, some missing. The data contain under 400,000 clones, about 12% of them singletons. Material for sequencing was naive CD4+ T cells from blood. The origin of the receptors is a man aged 18 to 35 in good health. Both conserved end residues are part of each CDR3. The order of the fields is V gene, D gene, J gene, CDR3 length, clone size, CDR3 DNA, CDR3 protein. D genes are given only for firm matches. Where a row states a size, it is once, few, many or the class of an expanded clone; other rows omit it.

>TRBV12-5|TRBD2|TRBJ2-1|15|.
TGTGCTAGTGGTTTGGTTTCGGGGGGGCGAAGTGAGCAGTTCTTC
CASGLVSGGRSEQFF
>TRBV27|TRBD1|TRBJ1-4|15|few
TGTGCCAGCAATGTGGGGACAGCAACTAATGAAAAACTGTTTTTT
CASNVGTATNEKLFF
>TRBV5-1|TRBD1|TRBJ2-3|19|few
TGCGCCAGCAGCGTGTGGGGCCATAGGACAGGGATCGTAACAGATACGCAGTATTTT
CASSVWGHRTGIVTDTQYF
>TRBV7-2|TRBD1|TRBJ2-7|15|.
TGTGCCAGCAGCTTGTCTGGGACAGGGGCGTACGAGCAGTACTTC
CASSLSGTGAYEQYF
>TRBV28|.|TRBJ2-6|14|.
TGTGCCATCGAGGGGGGGCCTGGGGCCAACGTCCTGACTTTC
CAIEGGPGANVLTF
>TRBV30|.|TRBJ1-5|14|.
TGTGCCTGGAGTACGGGGACGGGACTTCAGCCCCAGCATTTT
CAWSTGTGLQPQHF
>TRBV18|.|TRBJ2-1|13|.
TGTGCCAGCTCACCAGTAAATTACAATGAGCAGTTCTTC
CASSPVNYNEQFF
>TRBV30|TRBD1|TRBJ2-7|15|.
TGTGCCTGGAGTGTAGCCGGGACAGGGTGGTTCGAGCAGTACTTC
CAWSVAGTGWFEQYF
>TRBV4-3|TRBD1|TRBJ2-2|16|.
TGCGCCAGCAGCCACAATACAGGGGGAAACACCGGGGAGCTGTTTTTT
CASSHNTGGNTGELFF
>TRBV2|TRBD1|TRBJ1-5|14|.
TGTGCCAGCAGTCAGGACAGGGGAGATCAGCCCCAGCATTTT
CASSQDRGDQPQHF
>TRBV30|TRBD2|TRBJ2-3|15|few
TGTGCCTGGAGTATAGGTAGCGGGGGGTGGGATACGCAGTATTTT
CAWSIGSGGWDTQYF
>TRBV7-2|.|TRBJ1-2|12|few
TGTGCCAGCACTGGCACTAACTATGGCTACACCTTC
CASTGTNYGYTF
>TRBV6-6|.|TRBJ1-1|12|few
TGTGCCAGTGGGGGAGGGAATGCTGAAGCTTTCTTT
CASGGGNAEAFF
>TRBV5-4|.|TRBJ2-1|14|few
TGTGCCAGCAGCTTGGATGTGGGGCCCAATGAGCAGTTCTTC
CASSLDVGPNEQFF
>TRBV4-3|.|TRBJ2-7|14|.
TGCGCCAGCAGTCAACAAGGAGGGGCCGGGGAGCAGTACTTC
CASSQQGGAGEQYF
>TRBV4-3|TRBD1|TRBJ2-7|14|many
TGCGCCAGCAGCCTGGACAGGGAAACCTACGAGCAGTACTTC
CASSLDRETYEQYF
>TRBV18|TRBD1|TRBJ1-1|15|.
TGTGCCAGCTCACCTAGGACAGGGGGCGGCACTGAAGCTTTCTTT
CASSPRTGGGTEAFF
>TRBV27|.|TRBJ2-1|18|.
TGTGCCAGCAGTTCCGCCTACGGGAGCCTCCTCTCCTACAATGAGCAGTTCTTC
CASSSAYGSLLSYNEQFF
>TRBV30|.|TRBJ2-7|15|.
TGTGCCTGGAGTCCAAAGGGACTTGAAGCCTACGAGCAGTACTTC
CAWSPKGLEAYEQYF
>TRBV29-1|.|TRBJ2-5|12|many
TGCAGCGTCTCGACAGTTAAAGAGACCCAGTACTTC
CSVSTVKETQYF
>TRBV6-4|TRBD2|TRBJ2-3|14|.
TGTGCCAGCAGTGACTGGGGAGGGGCAGATACGCAGTATTTT
CASSDWGGADTQYF
>TRBV30|.|TRBJ1-2|13|.
TGTGCCTGGAAGGAGAATCGGAACTATGGCTACACCTTC
CAWKENRNYGYTF
>TRBV18|.|TRBJ2-3|13|.
TGTGCCAGCTCTCCAACTAGCACAGATACGCAGTATTTT
CASSPTSTDTQYF
>TRBV9|TRBD2|TRBJ2-7|15|.
TGTGCCAGCAGCGTCGTGGCGGGAGGGCCCCACGAGCAGTACTTC
CASSVVAGGPHEQYF
>TRBV7-9|TRBD1|TRBJ2-7|16|few
TGTGCCAGCAGCTTACCAAGGACAGGTGGACTCTACGAGCAGTACTTC
CASSLPRTGGLYEQYF
>TRBV5-4|TRBD1|TRBJ2-1|11|few
TGTGCCAGCAGTTCCGACAGGGTCCAGTTCTTC
CASSSDRVQFF
>TRBV23-1|.|TRBJ2-2|15|few
TGCGCCAGCAGTCACCGACGGTCCTGGGCGGGGGAGCTGTTTTTT
CASSHRRSWAGELFF
>TRBV7-9|.|TRBJ1-5|14|.
TGTGCCAGCAGCCGGGACACACTGGGTCAGCCCCAGCATTTT
CASSRDTLGQPQHF
>TRBV4-3|TRBD2|TRBJ2-3|15|.
TGCGCCAGCAGCCAAATTAGCGGGAGTGCAGATACGCAGTATTTT
CASSQISGSADTQYF
>TRBV4-1|.|TRBJ2-1|14|.
TGCGCCAGCAGCCAAGATTCAGGGTCCTATGAGCAGTTCTTC
CASSQDSGSYEQFF
>TRBV7-7|TRBD2|TRBJ2-5|15|.
TGTGCCAGCAGCTTAGCCGCGACTAGCGGTGGGACCCAGTACTTC
CASSLAATSGGTQYF
>TRBV6-5|TRBD1|TRBJ2-5|13|.
TGTGCCAGCAGACAGGGGGTCGGGGAGACCCAGTACTTC
CASRQGVGETQYF
>TRBV5-6|TRBD1|TRBJ2-1|14|.
TGTGCCAGCAGCCACCCGGGACAGTCCCGAGAGCAGTTCTTC
CASSHPGQSREQFF
>TRBV7-3|TRBD2|TRBJ2-3|12|.
TGTTTAGCGGGGGGTCCCACAGATACGCAGTATTTT
CLAGGPTDTQYF
>TRBV4-2|.|TRBJ1-5|15|few
TGTGCCAGCAGCCAAGTACAGGGCGTGAATCAGCCCCAGCATTTT
CASSQVQGVNQPQHF
>TRBV9|.|TRBJ1-1|15|few
TGTGCCAGCAGCGTAGGGGGACACTTGAACACTGAAGCTTTCTTT
CASSVGGHLNTEAFF
>TRBV9|TRBD1|TRBJ1-1|16|.
TGTGCCAGCAGCGTGGACAGGGGCGGAAAGAACACTGAAGCTTTCTTT
CASSVDRGGKNTEAFF
>TRBV30|.|TRBJ2-3|11|few
TGTGCCTGGAGTGGTATAGATACGCAGTATTTT
CAWSGIDTQYF
>TRBV20-1|.|TRBJ2-3|11|.
TGCAGTGCTTCGGTGTCAGATACGCAGTATTTT
CSASVSDTQYF
>TRBV27|.|TRBJ1-4|15|.
TGTGCCAGCAGTTTATTCGGGACTACTAATGAAAAACTGTTTTTT
CASSLFGTTNEKLFF
>TRBV6-6|.|TRBJ1-1|12|.
TGTGCAACGGGGGTTCGGAACACTGAAGCTTTCTTT
CATGVRNTEAFF
>TRBV7-2|.|TRBJ1-5|15|.
TGTGCCAGCAGCGTAGTACGGGGGGAAGATCAGCCCCAGCATTTT
CASSVVRGEDQPQHF
>TRBV7-2|TRBD1|TRBJ2-1|15|few
TGTGCCAGCAGCTGGACCGGGACAGGGTTCAATGAGCAGTTCTTC
CASSWTGTGFNEQFF
>TRBV5-4|.|TRBJ2-5|16|once
TGTGCCAGCAGTCAGGAGGTGGCTACAGAAGTAGAGACCCAGTACTTC
CASSQEVATEVETQYF
>TRBV19|TRBD1|TRBJ1-1|15|few
TGTGCCAGTAGTCCGGCGGGGACAGGAGGACCTGAAGCTTTCTTT
CASSPAGTGGPEAFF
>TRBV7-3|.|TRBJ1-1|15|few
TGTGCCAGCAGCTTACGAGGGCTAGGTTCCACTGAAGCTTTCTTT
CASSLRGLGSTEAFF
>TRBV15|TRBD1|TRBJ2-5|13|.
TGTGCCACCAGCAGAGATCGACCGGGACAGCGCTACTTC
CATSRDRPGQRYF
>TRBV9|TRBD1|TRBJ2-7|14|.
TGTGCCAGCAGCGTGGGGACAGTAGCCTACGAGCAGTACTTC
CASSVGTVAYEQYF
>TRBV6-6|TRBD1|TRBJ2-5|16|few
TGTGCCAGCAGTTATGGGACAGCTTTCCTAGGAGAGACCCAGTACTTC
CASSYGTAFLGETQYF
>TRBV9|.|TRBJ2-3|15|.
TGTGCCAAAAAGCGCAGGGGAAGGGGCACAGATACGCAGTATTTT
CAKKRRGRGTDTQYF
>TRBV7-2|TRBD2|TRBJ2-3|15|.
TGTGCCAGCACTCCTAGCGGGGCGACCACAGATACGCAGTATTTT
CASTPSGATTDTQYF